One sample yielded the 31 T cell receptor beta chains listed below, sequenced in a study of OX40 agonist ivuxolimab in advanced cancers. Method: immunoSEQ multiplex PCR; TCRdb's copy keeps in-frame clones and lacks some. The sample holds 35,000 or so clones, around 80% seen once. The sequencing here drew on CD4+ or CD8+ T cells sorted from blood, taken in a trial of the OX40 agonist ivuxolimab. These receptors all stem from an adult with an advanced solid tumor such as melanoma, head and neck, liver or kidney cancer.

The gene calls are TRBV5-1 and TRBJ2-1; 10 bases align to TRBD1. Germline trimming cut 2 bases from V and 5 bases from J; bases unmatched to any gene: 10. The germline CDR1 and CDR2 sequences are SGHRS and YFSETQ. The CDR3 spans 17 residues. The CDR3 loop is CASSLGQGGFVDNEQFF. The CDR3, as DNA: TGCGCCAGCAGCTTAGGACAGGGGGGATTCGTGGACAATGAGCAGTTCTTC.

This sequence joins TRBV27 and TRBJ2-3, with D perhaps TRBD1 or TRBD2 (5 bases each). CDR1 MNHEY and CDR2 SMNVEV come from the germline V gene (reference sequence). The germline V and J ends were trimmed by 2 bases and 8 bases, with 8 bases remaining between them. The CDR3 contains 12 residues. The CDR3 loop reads CASSLVGGTQYF. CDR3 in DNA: TGTGCCAGCAGTTTAGTTGGGGGTACGCAGTATTTT.

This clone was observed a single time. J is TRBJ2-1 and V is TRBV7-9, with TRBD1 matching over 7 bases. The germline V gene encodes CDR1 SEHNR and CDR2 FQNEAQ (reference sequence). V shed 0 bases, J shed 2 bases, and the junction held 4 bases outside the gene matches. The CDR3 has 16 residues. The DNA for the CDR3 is TGTGCCAGCAGCTTAGCCGGGCAGGGGGCCTACAATGAGCAGTTCTTC. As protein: CASSLAGQGAYNEQFF.

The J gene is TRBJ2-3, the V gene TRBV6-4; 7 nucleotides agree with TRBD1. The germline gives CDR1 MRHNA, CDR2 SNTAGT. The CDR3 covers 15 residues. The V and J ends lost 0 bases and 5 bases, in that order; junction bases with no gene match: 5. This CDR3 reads CASSDSIQGVDTQYF. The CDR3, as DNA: TGTGCCAGCAGTGACTCGATTCAGGGGGTAGATACGCAGTATTTT.

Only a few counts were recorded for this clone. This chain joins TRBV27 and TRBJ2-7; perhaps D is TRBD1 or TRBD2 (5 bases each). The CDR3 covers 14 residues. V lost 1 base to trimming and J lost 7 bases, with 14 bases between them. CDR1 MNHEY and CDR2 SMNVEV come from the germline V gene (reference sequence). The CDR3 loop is CASSLWGRRGEQYF. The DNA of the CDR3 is TGTGCCAGCAGTTTATGGGGCCGCCGAGGGGAGCAGTACTTC.

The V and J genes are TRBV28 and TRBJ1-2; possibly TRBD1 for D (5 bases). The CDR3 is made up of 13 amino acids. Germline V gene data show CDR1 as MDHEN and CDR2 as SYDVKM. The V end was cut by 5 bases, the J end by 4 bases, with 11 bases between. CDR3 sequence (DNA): TGTGCCAGCAGTGGGGACGGTTCCTATGGCTACACCTTC. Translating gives CASSGDGSYGYTF.

DNA for the CDR3: TGTGCCAGCAGCTTTTGGGGGTCAGGGGCCAACGTCCTGACTTTC. This codes for CASSFWGSGANVLTF. The chain has TRBV11-3 and TRBJ2-6; either TRBD1 or TRBD2 may supply D (5 bases each). This CDR3 region has 15 residues. Germline V gives CDR1 SGHNT, CDR2 YENEEA. The V end was cut by 3 bases, the J end by 4 bases, with 10 bases between. Full variable domain (rest looked up from reference TRBV11-3 and TRBJ2-6): EAGVVQSPRYKIIEKKQPVAFWCNPISGHNTLYWYLQNLGQGPELLIRYENEEAVDDSQLPKDRFSAERLKGVDSTLKIQPAELGDSAVYLCASSFWGSGANVLTFGAGSRLTVL.

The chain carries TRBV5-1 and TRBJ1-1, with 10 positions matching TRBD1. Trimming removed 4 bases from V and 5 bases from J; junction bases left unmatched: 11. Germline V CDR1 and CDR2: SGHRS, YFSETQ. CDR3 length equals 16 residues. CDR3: CASSPPRTGGWTEAFF. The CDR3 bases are TGCGCCAGCAGCCCCCCCCGGACAGGGGGATGGACTGAAGCTTTCTTT.

The CDR3, as DNA: TGTGCCAGCAGCTTAGGGACATCCTCCATCACCTACGAGCAGTACTTC. It is translated as CASSLGTSSITYEQYF. The chain links TRBV7-2 to TRBJ2-7, with a weak D call TRBD1 (5 bases). This CDR3 is built from 16 residues. Germline CDR1 is SGHTA and CDR2 is FQGNSA. V lost 1 base and J lost 2, with 15 bases in between.

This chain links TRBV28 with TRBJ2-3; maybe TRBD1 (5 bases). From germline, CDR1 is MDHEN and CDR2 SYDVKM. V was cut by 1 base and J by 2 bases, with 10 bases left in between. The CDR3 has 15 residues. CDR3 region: CASSLYRLYTDTQYF. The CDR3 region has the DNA TGTGCCAGCAGTTTATACAGGTTATACACAGATACGCAGTATTTT.

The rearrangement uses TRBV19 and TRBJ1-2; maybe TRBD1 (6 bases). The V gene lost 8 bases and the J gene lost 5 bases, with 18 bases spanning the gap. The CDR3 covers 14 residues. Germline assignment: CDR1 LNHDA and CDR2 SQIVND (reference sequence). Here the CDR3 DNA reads TGTGCCAGTCGGGGGCGGGACTCCCCATATGGCTACACCTTC. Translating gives CASRGRDSPYGYTF.

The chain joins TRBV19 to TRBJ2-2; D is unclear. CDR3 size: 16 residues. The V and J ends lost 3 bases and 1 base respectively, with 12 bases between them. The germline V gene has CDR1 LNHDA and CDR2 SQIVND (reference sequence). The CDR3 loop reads CASSIPQLLNTGELFF. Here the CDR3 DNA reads TGTGCCAGTAGTATCCCACAGCTCTTGAACACCGGGGAGCTGTTTTTT.

The CDR3 is CASGAPDRGLYEQYF. The CDR3 nucleotides read TGTGCTAGTGGTGCCCCGGACAGGGGGTTATACGAGCAGTACTTC. This rearrangement joins TRBV12-5 to TRBJ2-7; 10 bases are shared with TRBD1. The germline V gene has CDR1 LGHNT and CDR2 FRNRAP. V shed 5 bases, J shed 4 bases, and the junction held 8 bases outside the gene matches. The CDR3 covers 15 residues.

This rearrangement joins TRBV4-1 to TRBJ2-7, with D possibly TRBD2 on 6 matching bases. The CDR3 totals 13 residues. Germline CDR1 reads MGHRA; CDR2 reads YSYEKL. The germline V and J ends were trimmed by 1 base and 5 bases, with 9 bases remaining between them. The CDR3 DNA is TGCGCCAGCAGCCAAGCCATAGCGGACGAGCAGTACTTC. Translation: CASSQAIADEQYF.

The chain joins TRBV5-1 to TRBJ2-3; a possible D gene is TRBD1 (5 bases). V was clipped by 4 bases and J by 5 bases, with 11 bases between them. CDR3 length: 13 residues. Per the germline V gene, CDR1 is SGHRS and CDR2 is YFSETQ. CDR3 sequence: CASSTWTIDTQYF. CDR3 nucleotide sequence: TGCGCCAGCAGCACCTGGACAATAGATACGCAGTATTTT.

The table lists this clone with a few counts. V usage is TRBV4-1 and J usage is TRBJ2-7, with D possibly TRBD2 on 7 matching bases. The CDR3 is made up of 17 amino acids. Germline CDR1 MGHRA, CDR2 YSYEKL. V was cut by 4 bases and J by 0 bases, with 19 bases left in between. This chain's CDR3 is CASSLMAGAYSSYEQYF. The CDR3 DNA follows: TGCGCCAGCAGCCTCATGGCGGGGGCTTATAGCTCCTACGAGCAGTACTTC.

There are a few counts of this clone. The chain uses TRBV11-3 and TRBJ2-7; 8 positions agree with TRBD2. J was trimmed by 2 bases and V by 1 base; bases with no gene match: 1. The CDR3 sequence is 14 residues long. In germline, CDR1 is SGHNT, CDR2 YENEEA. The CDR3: CASSLAGGTYEQYF. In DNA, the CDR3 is TGTGCCAGCAGCTTAGCGGGAGGGACCTACGAGCAGTACTTC.

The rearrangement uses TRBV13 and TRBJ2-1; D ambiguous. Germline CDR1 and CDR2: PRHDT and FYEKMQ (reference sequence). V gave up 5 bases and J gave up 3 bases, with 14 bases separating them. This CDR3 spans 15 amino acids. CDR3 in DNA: TGTGCCAGCAGCGTGCAGTCCCTTTACTACAATGAGCAGTTCTTC. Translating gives CASSVQSLYYNEQFF. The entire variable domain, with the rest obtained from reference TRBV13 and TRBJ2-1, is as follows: AAGVIQSPRHLIKEKRETATLKCYPIPRHDTVYWYQQGPGQDPQFLISFYEKMQSDKGSIPDRFSAQQFSDYHSELNMSSLELGDSALYFCASSVQSLYYNEQFFGPGTRLTVL.

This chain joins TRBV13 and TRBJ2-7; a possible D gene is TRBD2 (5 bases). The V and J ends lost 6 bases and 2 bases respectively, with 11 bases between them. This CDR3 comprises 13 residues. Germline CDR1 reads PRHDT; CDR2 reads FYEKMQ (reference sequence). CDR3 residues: CASSPGVTYEQYF. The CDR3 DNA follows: TGTGCCAGCAGTCCCGGGGTCACCTACGAGCAGTACTTC.

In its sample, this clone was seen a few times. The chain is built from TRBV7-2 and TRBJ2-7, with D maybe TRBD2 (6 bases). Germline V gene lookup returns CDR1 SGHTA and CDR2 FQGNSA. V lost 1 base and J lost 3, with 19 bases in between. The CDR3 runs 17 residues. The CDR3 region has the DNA TGTGCCAGCAGCTTAGATCCCCTAGCGACCGCCGGCTACGAGCAGTACTTC. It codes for CASSLDPLATAGYEQYF.

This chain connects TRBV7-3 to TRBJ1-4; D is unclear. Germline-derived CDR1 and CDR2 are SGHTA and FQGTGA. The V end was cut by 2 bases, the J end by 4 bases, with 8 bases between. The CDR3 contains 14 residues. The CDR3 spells CASSLGMGNEKLFF. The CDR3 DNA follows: TGTGCCAGCAGCTTAGGGATGGGTAATGAAAAACTGTTTTTT. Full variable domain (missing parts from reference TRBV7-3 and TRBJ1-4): GAGVSQTPSNKVTEKGKYVELRCDPISGHTALYWYRQSLGQGPEFLIYFQGTGAADDSGLPNDRFFAVRPEGSVSTLKIQRTERGDSAVYLCASSLGMGNEKLFFGSGTQLSVL.

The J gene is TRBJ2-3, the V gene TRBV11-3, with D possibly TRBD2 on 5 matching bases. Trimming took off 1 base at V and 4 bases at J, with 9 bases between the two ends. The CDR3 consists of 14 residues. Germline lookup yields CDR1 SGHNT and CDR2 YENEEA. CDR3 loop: CASSLVAQSDTQYF. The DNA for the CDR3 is TGTGCCAGCAGCTTAGTAGCGCAGTCAGATACGCAGTATTTT.

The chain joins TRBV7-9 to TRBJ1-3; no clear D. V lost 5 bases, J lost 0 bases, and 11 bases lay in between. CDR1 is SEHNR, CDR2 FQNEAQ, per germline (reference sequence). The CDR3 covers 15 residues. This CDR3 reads CASSPGRISGNTIYF. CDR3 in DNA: TGTGCCAGCAGCCCCGGACGGATCTCTGGAAACACCATATATTTT.

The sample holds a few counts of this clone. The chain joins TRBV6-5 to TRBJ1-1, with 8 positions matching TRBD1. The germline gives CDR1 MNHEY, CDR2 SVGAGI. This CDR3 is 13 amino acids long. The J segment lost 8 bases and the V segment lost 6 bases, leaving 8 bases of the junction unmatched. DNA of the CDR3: TGTGCCAGCAGAGCCGGACAGGGCTTCGAAGCTTTCTTT. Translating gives CASRAGQGFEAFF.

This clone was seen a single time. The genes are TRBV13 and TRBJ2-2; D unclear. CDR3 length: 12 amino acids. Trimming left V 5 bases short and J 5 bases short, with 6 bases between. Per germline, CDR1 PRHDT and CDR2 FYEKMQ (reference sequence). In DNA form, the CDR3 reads TGTGCCAGCAGCAGGTTTACCGGGGAGCTGTTTTTT. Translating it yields CASSRFTGELFF. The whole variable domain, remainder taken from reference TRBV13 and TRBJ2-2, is AAGVIQSPRHLIKEKRETATLKCYPIPRHDTVYWYQQGPGQDPQFLISFYEKMQSDKGSIPDRFSAQQFSDYHSELNMSSLELGDSALYFCASSRFTGELFFGEGSRLTVL.

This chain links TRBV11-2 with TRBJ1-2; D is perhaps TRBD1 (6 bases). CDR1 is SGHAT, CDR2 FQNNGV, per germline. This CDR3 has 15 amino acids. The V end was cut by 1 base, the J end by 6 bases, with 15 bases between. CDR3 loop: CASSLAVRPGDGYTF. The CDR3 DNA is TGTGCCAGCAGCTTAGCGGTCAGGCCAGGGGATGGCTACACCTTC.

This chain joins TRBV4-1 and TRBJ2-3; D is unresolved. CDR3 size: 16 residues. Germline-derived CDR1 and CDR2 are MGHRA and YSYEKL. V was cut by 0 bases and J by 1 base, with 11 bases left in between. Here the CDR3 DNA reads TGCGCCAGCAGCCAAGATGAGGCTACTCGCACAGATACGCAGTATTTT. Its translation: CASSQDEATRTDTQYF.

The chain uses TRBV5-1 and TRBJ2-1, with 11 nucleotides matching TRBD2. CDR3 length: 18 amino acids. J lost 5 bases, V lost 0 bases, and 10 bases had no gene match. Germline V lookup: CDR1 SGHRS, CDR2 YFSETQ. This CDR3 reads CASSLGSGRASNHNEQFF. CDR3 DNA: TGCGCCAGCAGCTTGGGTAGCGGGAGGGCCAGTAACCACAATGAGCAGTTCTTC.

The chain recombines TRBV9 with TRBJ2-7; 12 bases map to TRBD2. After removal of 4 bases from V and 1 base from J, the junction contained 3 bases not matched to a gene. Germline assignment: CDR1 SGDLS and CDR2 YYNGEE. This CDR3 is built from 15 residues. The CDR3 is CASSYGLAGSYEQYF. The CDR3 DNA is TGTGCCAGCAGCTACGGACTAGCGGGATCCTACGAGCAGTACTTC.

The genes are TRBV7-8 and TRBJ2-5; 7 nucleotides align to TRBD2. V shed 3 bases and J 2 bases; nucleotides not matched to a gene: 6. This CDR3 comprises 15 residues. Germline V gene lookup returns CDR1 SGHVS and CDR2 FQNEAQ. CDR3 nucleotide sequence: TGTGCCAGCAGCTTCTACGGGGGAGGGCAAGAGACCCAGTACTTC. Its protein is CASSFYGGGQETQYF.

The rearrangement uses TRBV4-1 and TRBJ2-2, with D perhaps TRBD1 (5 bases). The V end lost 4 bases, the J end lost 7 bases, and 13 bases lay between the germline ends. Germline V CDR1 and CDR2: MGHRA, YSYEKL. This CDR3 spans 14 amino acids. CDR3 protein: CASSLSGQGGELFF. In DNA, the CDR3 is TGCGCCAGCAGCCTATCCGGGCAGGGCGGGGAGCTGTTTTTT.